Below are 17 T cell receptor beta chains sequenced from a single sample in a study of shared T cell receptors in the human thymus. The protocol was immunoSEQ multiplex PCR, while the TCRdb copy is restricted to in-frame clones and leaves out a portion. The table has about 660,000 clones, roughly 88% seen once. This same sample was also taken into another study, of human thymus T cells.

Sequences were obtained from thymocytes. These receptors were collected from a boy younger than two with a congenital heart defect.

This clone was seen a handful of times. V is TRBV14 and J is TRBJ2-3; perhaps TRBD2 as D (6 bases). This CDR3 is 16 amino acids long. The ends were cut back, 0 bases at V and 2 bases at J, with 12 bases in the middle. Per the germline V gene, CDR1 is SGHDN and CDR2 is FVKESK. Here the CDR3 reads CASSQDIAEDTDTQYF. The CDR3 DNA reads TGTGCCAGCAGCCAAGATATAGCGGAAGACACAGATACGCAGTATTTT.

The CDR3 is CASSSVWGGSDEKLFF. The CDR3, as DNA: TGTGCCAGCAGTTCCGTATGGGGAGGGTCTGATGAAAAACTGTTTTTT. The chain has TRBV27 and TRBJ1-4, with unresolved D. Trimming left V 4 bases short and J 6 bases short, with 18 bases between. This CDR3 is built from 16 residues. Germline CDR1 and CDR2: MNHEY and SMNVEV (reference sequence).

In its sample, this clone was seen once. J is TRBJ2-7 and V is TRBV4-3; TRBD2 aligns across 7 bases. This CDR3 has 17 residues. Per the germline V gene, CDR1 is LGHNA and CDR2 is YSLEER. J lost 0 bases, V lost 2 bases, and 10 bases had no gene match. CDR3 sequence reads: CASSQSRGRGASYEQYF. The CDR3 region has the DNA TGCGCCAGCAGCCAATCCCGGGGGAGGGGCGCCTCCTACGAGCAGTACTTC.

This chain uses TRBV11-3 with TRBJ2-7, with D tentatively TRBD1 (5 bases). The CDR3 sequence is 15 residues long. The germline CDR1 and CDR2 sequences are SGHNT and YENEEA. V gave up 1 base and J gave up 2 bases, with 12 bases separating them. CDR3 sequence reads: CASSLGLGRTYEQYF. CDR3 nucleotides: TGTGCCAGCAGCTTAGGTCTGGGGCGAACCTACGAGCAGTACTTC.

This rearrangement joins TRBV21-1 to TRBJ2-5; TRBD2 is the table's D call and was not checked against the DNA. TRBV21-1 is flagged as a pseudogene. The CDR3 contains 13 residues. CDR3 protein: CASTAHRGKTQYF. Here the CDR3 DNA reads TGTGCCAGCACCGCACATCGGGGGAAGACCCAGTACTTC.

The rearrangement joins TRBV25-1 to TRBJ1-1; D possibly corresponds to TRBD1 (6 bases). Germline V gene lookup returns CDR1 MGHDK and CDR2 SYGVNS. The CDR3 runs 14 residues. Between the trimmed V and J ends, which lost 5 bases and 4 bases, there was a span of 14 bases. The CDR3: CASSLSGVGTEAFF. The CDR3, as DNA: TGTGCCAGCAGTTTGTCAGGGGTGGGCACTGAAGCTTTCTTT.

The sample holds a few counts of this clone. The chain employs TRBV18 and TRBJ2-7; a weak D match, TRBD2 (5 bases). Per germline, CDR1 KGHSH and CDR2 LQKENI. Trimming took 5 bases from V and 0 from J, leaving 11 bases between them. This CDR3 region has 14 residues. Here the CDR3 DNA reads TGTGCCAGCTCAGAGGGCCAGAGCTCCTACGAGCAGTACTTC. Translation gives CASSEGQSSYEQYF.

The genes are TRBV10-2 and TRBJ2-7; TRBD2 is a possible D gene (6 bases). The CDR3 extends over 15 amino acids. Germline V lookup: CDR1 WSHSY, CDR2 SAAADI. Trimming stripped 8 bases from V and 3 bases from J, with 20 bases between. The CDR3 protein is CASGPPASAGYEQYF. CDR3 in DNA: TGCGCCAGCGGCCCCCCAGCTAGCGCAGGCTACGAGCAGTACTTC.

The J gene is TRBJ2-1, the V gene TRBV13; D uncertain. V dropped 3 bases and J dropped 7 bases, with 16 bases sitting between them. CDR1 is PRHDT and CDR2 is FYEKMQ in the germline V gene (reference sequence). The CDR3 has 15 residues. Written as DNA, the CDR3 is TGTGCCAGCAGCTTCTTAGCTCCTGAGGAGAATGAGCAGTTCTTC. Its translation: CASSFLAPEENEQFF.

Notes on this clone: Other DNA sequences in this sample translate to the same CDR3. The CDR3: CASSRGGDTQYF. CDR3 sequence (DNA): TGTGCCAGCAGCCGCGGGGGGGATACGCAGTATTTT. V and J are TRBV6-5 and TRBJ2-3; 8 nucleotides line up with TRBD2. Per the germline V gene, CDR1 is MNHEY and CDR2 is SVGAGI. V lost 6 bases, J lost 6 bases, and 2 bases stayed unmatched. The CDR3 totals 12 residues.

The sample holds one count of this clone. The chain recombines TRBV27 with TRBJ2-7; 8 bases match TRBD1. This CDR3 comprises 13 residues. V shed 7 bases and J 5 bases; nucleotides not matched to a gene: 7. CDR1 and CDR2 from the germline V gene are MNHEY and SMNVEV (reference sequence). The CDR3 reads CASKDRGTDEQYF. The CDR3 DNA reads TGTGCCAGCAAAGACAGGGGTACCGACGAGCAGTACTTC.

CDR3 sequence (DNA): TGTGCCAGCAGCCTTTGGCGCGGTAACTATGGCTACACCTTC. This codes for CASSLWRGNYGYTF. The rearrangement uses TRBV5-4 and TRBJ1-2; D unresolved. This CDR3 comprises 14 residues. Trimming pared 4 bases from V and 1 base from J, leaving 11 bases between. Per germline, CDR1 SGHNT and CDR2 YYREEE (reference sequence).

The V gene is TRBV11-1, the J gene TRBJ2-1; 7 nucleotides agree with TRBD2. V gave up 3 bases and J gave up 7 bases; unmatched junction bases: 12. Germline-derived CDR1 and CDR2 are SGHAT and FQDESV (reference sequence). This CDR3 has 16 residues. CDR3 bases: TGTGCCAGCAGCTTCCGACCTCGCGGGAGCGGAAATGAGCAGTTCTTC. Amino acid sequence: CASSFRPRGSGNEQFF.

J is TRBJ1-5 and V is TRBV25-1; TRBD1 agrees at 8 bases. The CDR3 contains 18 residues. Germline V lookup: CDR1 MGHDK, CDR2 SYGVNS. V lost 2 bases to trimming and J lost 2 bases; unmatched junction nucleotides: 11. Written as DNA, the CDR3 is TGTGCCAGCAGTGAAGCTTCATCCGAGGGACAGGGCAATCAGCCCCAGCATTTT. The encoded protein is CASSEASSEGQGNQPQHF.

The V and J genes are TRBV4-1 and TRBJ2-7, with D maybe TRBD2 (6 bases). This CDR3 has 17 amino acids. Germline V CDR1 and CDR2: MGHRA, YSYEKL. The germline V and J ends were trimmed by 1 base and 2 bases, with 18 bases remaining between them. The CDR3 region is CASSQVGWVAAPYEQYF. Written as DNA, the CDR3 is TGCGCCAGCAGCCAAGTTGGGTGGGTAGCGGCCCCCTACGAGCAGTACTTC.

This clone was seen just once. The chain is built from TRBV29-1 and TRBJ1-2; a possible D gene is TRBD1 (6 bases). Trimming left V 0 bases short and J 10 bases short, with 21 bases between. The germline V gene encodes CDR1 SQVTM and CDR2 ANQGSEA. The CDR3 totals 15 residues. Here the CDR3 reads CSVEDPGGAHRFYTF. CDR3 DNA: TGCAGCGTTGAAGATCCGGGGGGGGCCCACCGTTTCTACACCTTC.

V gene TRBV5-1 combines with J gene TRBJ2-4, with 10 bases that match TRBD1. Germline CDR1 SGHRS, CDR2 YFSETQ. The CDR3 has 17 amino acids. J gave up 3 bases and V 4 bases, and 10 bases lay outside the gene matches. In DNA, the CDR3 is TGCGCCAGCAGCCCAGACAGGGGGCAAAAGGACAAAAACATTCAGTACTTC. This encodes CASSPDRGQKDKNIQYF.